The 21 T cell receptor beta chains in this list originate from one sample, sequenced in a study of T cells in Graves' hyperthyroidism and ophthalmopathy (dated by TCRdb to between 2018 and 2020). Library preparation was by multiplex PCR. The instrument was an Illumina HiSeq 2000. The TCR beta CDR3 regions were amplified from the RNA transcripts. The first round of RT-PCR for the TCR CDR3 was performed with the HTBI primer set and the Qiagen OneStep RT-PCR kit. TCRdb reprocessed the public reads (quality trimming at Q25 with fastp, clone calling with MiXCR) and kept in-frame beta chains. Merged by CDR3 protein, the rows form single entries marked with the most common genes and DNA. This sample gives around 380,000 distinct CDR3 sequences in total; roughly 12% of them show up just once. Around 20% of the sample is taken by the ten largest. The sequenced sample consisted of blood. These receptors all stem from a young man with Graves' hyperthyroidism that later progressed to Graves' ophthalmopathy.

This clonotype appeared a single time. Since a much larger clone is just one base distant, this may be a read error. J is TRBJ1-2 and V is TRBV11-3; D call uncertain. The germline V gene has CDR1 SGHNT and CDR2 YENEEA. The length of the CDR3 is 14 residues. In DNA form, the CDR3 reads TGTGCCAGCAGCTCTTTGGATAGGTCCTATGGCGACACCTTC. Its protein is CASSSLDRSYGDTF. The full variable domain, rest sourced from reference TRBV11-3 and TRBJ1-2, is EAGVVQSPRYKIIEKKQPVAFWCNPISGHNTLYWYLQNLGQGPELLIRYENEEAVDDSQLPKDRFSAERLKGVDSTLKIQPAELGDSAVYLCASSSLDRSYGDTFGSGTRLTVV.

On this clonotype: One end of the junction fails to match germline, which may point to a read error. The rearrangement joins TRBV5-6 to TRBJ2-1; the D gene is possibly TRBD1 (5 bases). There are 14 residues in the CDR3. Germline V gene data show CDR1 as SGHDT and CDR2 as YYEEEE. DNA of the CDR3: TGTGCCTGCAGCCCCGGGTCAGGGTACAATGAGCAGTTCTTC. Protein product: CACSPGSGYNEQFF.

Ten or more counts support this clonotype. This chain connects TRBV7-9 to TRBJ2-7, with D possibly matching TRBD2 (5 bases). This CDR3 is built from 14 residues. Germline CDR1 and CDR2: SEHNR and FQNEAQ (reference sequence). Deletions cut 5 bases from V and 4 bases from J, with 15 bases between. CDR3 loop: CASSPSGVAYEQYF. In DNA, the CDR3 is TGTGCCAGCAGCCCATCCGGGGTAGCTTACGAGCAGTACTTC.

This clonotype was detected ten times or more. The chain is built from TRBV2 and TRBJ1-4; no clear D gene. CDR3 length equals 11 residues. CDR1 is SNHLY and CDR2 is FYNNEI in the germline V gene. V dropped 4 bases and J dropped 7 bases, with 4 bases sitting between them. The CDR3 sequence is CASSGFEKLFF. CDR3 nucleotide sequence: TGTGCCAGCAGTGGGTTTGAAAAACTGTTTTTT. Together with reference TRBV2 and TRBJ1-4, the CDR3 gives the full variable domain: EPEVTQTPSHQVTQMGQEVILRCVPISNHLYFYWYRQILGQKVEFLVSFYNNEISEKSEIFDDQFSVERPDGSNFTLKIRSTKLEDSAMYFCASSGFEKLFFGSGTQLSVL.

This clonotype was counted ten times or more. This chain connects TRBV9 to TRBJ1-6; weak D call: TRBD1 (6 bases). The V gene lost 2 bases and the J gene lost 8 bases, with 14 bases spanning the gap. This CDR3 is 15 amino acids long. The V gene's germline CDR1 is SGDLS and CDR2 YYNGEE. CDR3 DNA: TGTGCCAGCAGCGTTCAGGCAGGGGAGGATTCACCCCTCCACTTT. Its protein is CASSVQAGEDSPLHF.

This clonotype was found a few times. The genes are TRBV6-1 and TRBJ1-4, with TRBD1 matching 7 bases. This CDR3 spans 15 amino acids. Germline CDR1 reads MNHNS; CDR2 reads SASEGT. The ends lost 5 bases at V and 6 bases at J; junction bases unmatched: 9. This chain's CDR3 is CASSTGAPYYEKLFF. The CDR3 DNA reads as TGTGCCAGCAGTACAGGGGCGCCCTACTATGAAAAACTGTTTTTT.

The chain combines TRBV29-1 with TRBJ1-1; unclear D gene. CDR3 length: 13 amino acids. Trimming shortened V by 1 base and J by 0 bases, and 6 bases separated the two germline ends. Germline values: CDR1 SQVTM, CDR2 ANQGSEA. Here the CDR3 DNA reads TGCAGCGTTGAAGGTAAGCTGAACACTGAAGCTTTCTTT. Translated: CSVEGKLNTEAFF.

Ten or more counts support this clonotype. The rearrangement joins TRBV28 to TRBJ2-5, with D hard to call. The CDR3 runs to 16 residues. Trimming stripped 4 bases from V and 5 bases from J, with 20 bases between. The germline CDR1 and CDR2 sequences are MDHEN and SYDVKM. The DNA for the CDR3 is TGTGCCAGCAGTTCCATACCGGTGGTGGTGGGGGAGACCCAGTACTTC. Translated: CASSSIPVVVGETQYF.

In regard to this clonotype: This may arise from a read error, as a much more abundant clone is one base away. In DNA, the CDR3 is TGTGCCGTCAGCCGACAGGGATCGAACACCGGGGAGCTGTTTTTT. Translation gives CAVSRQGSNTGELFF. The chain combines TRBV10-3 with TRBJ2-2, with 7 bases lining up with TRBD1. The germline CDR1 and CDR2 sequences are ENHRY and SYGVKD. The CDR3 covers 15 residues.

This clonotype was counted at least ten times. The chain employs TRBV28 and TRBJ2-2; D remains unclear. Trimming cost V 4 bases and J 4 bases, with 7 bases left between them. The V gene's germline CDR1 is MDHEN and CDR2 SYDVKM. This CDR3 contains 13 residues. CDR3 DNA: TGTGCCAGCAGTTCCGGACCCACCGGGGAGCTGTTTTTT. Translated: CASSSGPTGELFF.

There are many counts of this clonotype. The chain couples TRBV5-1 to TRBJ1-1; D is unresolved. V was shortened by 0 bases and J by 9 bases, with 21 bases between the two germline ends. The CDR3 extends over 16 amino acids. Per the germline V gene, CDR1 is SGHRS and CDR2 is YFSETQ. CDR3 bases: TGCGCCAGCAGCTTGGATGGCAGGCCGGGAGGAGTTAAAGCTTTCTTT. Amino acid sequence: CASSLDGRPGGVKAFF.

This chain joins TRBV7-8 and TRBJ1-1; D ambiguous. CDR1 SGHVS and CDR2 FQNEAQ come from the germline V gene. Trimming removed 1 base at V and 11 bases at J, with 8 bases between. The CDR3 covers 11 residues. CDR3: CASSLGVRAFF. CDR3 bases: TGTGCCAGCAGCTTAGGGGTTCGGGCTTTCTTT.

V usage is TRBV5-1 and J usage is TRBJ2-3; D may be TRBD2 (7 bases). The CDR3 covers 18 residues. The V end was cut by 0 bases, the J end by 2 bases, with 19 bases between. Germline CDR1 reads SGHRS; CDR2 reads YFSETQ. This chain's CDR3 is CASSLGGVAGAFTDTQYF. CDR3 coding DNA: TGCGCCAGCAGCTTGGGTGGGGTTGCGGGGGCCTTCACAGATACGCAGTATTTT.

The V gene is TRBV2, the J gene TRBJ2-2; D is unresolved. Germline lookup yields CDR1 SNHLY and CDR2 FYNNEI. The CDR3 length is 13 residues. V was cut by 4 bases and J by 6 bases, with 9 bases left in between. CDR3 protein: CASSVGFAGELFF. CDR3 bases: TGTGCCAGCAGTGTAGGATTTGCCGGGGAGCTGTTTTTT.

This clonotype has ten or more counts. The genes are TRBV12-3 or TRBV12-4 and TRBJ1-2; maybe TRBD1 (6 bases). V was shortened by 3 bases and J by 6 bases, with 14 bases between the two germline ends. This CDR3 has 14 residues. CDR3 residues: CASSFGGRADGYTF. The CDR3 bases are TGTGCCAGCAGTTTTGGGGGGCGCGCCGATGGCTACACCTTC.

The V call is TRBV30, the J call TRBJ1-5, with 9 bases fitting TRBD1. The CDR3 is 15 residues long. Looked up from germline, CDR1 is GTSNPN and CDR2 is SVGIG (reference sequence). The V segment lost 4 bases and the J segment 3 bases; nucleotides outside the gene matches: 7. CDR3 bases: TGTGCCTGGAAGGGACAGGGCAACCACAATCAGCCCCAGCATTTT. Translation: CAWKGQGNHNQPQHF.

The sample holds many counts of this clonotype. The genes are TRBV18 and TRBJ2-5; TRBD1 is a possible D gene (6 bases). The V end lost 4 bases, the J end lost 5 bases, and 11 bases lay between the germline ends. Germline-derived CDR1 and CDR2 are KGHSH and LQKENI. This CDR3 comprises 13 residues. Here the CDR3 reads CASSRGTGETQYF. In DNA form, the CDR3 reads TGTGCCAGCTCACGCGGTACAGGGGAGACCCAGTACTTC.

The sample holds a few counts of this clonotype. The J gene is TRBJ2-1, the V gene TRBV4-2; TRBD1 matches at 10 bases. The germline gives CDR1 LGHNA, CDR2 YNFKEQ. Trimming removed 4 bases from V and 8 bases from J; junction bases left unmatched: 2. The CDR3 is 13 residues long. The CDR3 DNA reads TGTGCCAGCAGCCCGGGACAGGGGCATGAGCAGTTCTTC. Translated: CASSPGQGHEQFF.

This clonotype was found many times. The chain combines TRBV7-9 with TRBJ2-1; D remains ambiguous. The CDR3 contains 17 residues. Trimming removed 1 base at V and 3 bases at J, with 16 bases between. The germline gives CDR1 SEHNR, CDR2 FQNEAQ (reference sequence). The CDR3 reads CASSLVGWSLFYNEQFF. CDR3 in DNA: TGTGCCAGCAGCTTAGTCGGGTGGAGTCTTTTCTACAATGAGCAGTTCTTC.

The table lists this clonotype with many counts. Written as DNA, the CDR3 is TGTGCCAGCAGTTCCCGACAGGGGAGCACTGAAGCTTTCTTT. Protein sequence: CASSSRQGSTEAFF. J is TRBJ1-1 and V is TRBV12-3 or TRBV12-4; 8 bases line up with TRBD1. The length of the CDR3 is 14 residues. The V gene end was trimmed by 4 bases and the J gene end by 4 bases; junction bases not matched to a gene: 5.

This chain links TRBV30 with TRBJ1-1; D not resolved. Germline V gives CDR1 GTSNPN, CDR2 SVGIG (reference sequence). V was pared by 2 bases and J by 9 bases, with 16 bases between. The CDR3 totals 13 residues. DNA of the CDR3: TGTGCCTGGAGTCTATCGGGCCGCCCGCAAGCTTTCTTT. It specifies CAWSLSGRPQAFF.